Listed here is a single T cell receptor (beta chain). Antigen unknown. These data are taken from a study of post-analysis software for immune sequencing data. Overall study context: Relapsing-remitting, secondary progressive and progressive-relapsing forms of multiple sclerosis all featured among disease courses. Study-level results: Compared with controls, patients had more of five or six TRBV segments, including TRBV5-6, TRBV5-1 and TRBV20-1. Same-batch samples co-clustered strongly by F measure. Controls showed significantly higher normalized Chao1 diversity than did multiple sclerosis patients.

cDNA libraries of TCR beta carried unique molecular identifiers. The T cell input of about 0.85 to 10 million gave about 470,000 cDNA molecules. MiXCR, applied by TCRdb to the PCR reads, yields one record per CDR3 protein. The sample comprises about 800,000 distinct CDR3 sequences, roughly 30% of which are singletons, and around 0.55% rests with the top ten. J gave up 1 base and V 1 base, and 3 bases lay outside the gene matches. There are 15 residues in the CDR3. The germline CDR1 and CDR2 sequences are LGHNA and YSLEER. Sample: blood. The TCR sequence derives from a girl between 5 and 17 years old with multiple sclerosis. This chain links TRBV4-3 with TRBJ1-2, with 7 bases identical to TRBD1. CDR3 nucleotide sequence: TGCGCCAGCAGCCAAGTGGCAGGGGGTAACTATGGCTACACCTTC. Protein sequence: CASSQVAGGNYGYTF.